The source of this TCR beta chain is a study of cytomegalovirus exposure and HLA in healthy donors (dated by TCRdb to about 2017). About the study as a whole: An earlier analysis of under 600 of the donors reported roughly 270 Gb of sequence data and some 120 million unique TCR beta sequences from about 179 million T cells. An early release that covered about 600 HLA-typed donors contained approximately 300 gigabases of sequencing data and roughly 84 million unique TCR sequences. Among the roughly 400 genotyped donors, roughly 80% belonged to the genetic ancestry cluster associated with self-reported Caucasian donors. The study aimed to test whether signatures of past pathogen exposure could be identified by cataloging public T cell receptors. The study used immunosequencing to profile the T cell repertoires of about 670 subjects and linked those repertoires to cytomegalovirus serostatus. Along with the roughly 700-subject first cohort, a separate validation cohort of 120 different subjects was used. To predict cytomegalovirus infection status, the study combined high-throughput TCR immunosequencing, statistical association of individual TCRs with disease status, and machine learning. A later analysis re-examined previously published TCR beta repertoires from more than 600 donors and added high-resolution HLA genotyping to investigate patterns of TCR occurrence. The later analysis used no new phenotypic data to find candidate immune exposures, relying instead on TCR beta sequences and their occurrence across donors. To decide whether each TCR beta V gene segment behaved as functional or pseudogenic, an earlier analysis of approximately 590 of the donors relied on high-throughput TCR beta sequencing. Donor age, sex, ethnicity and CMV serostatus were collected together with the repertoire data. In a later genetic analysis, genome-wide SNP genotypes for about 60% of the 666 donors were used, and that subset was treated as a discovery cohort. Every discovery cohort repertoire had been produced on one sequencing platform. HLA typing included class I and class II loci at four-digit resolution. Typing coverage differed by locus: A, B, C, DRB1 and DQB1 were typed in about 629-640 donors, DQA1 in 500 to 550, DPA1 in 600 to 610, and DPB1 in roughly 450. Four or five DR-DQ haplotypes were handled as single units for association and clustering because linkage in the cohort was strong. Across 398 genotyped donors of the cohort, an average of approximately 220,000 unique TCR beta nucleotide sequences per donor were sequenced, and roughly 17% of those sequences were non-productive. General conclusions and limits of the study: A later genetic analysis associated a missense DCLRE1C variant with V-gene and J-gene trimming of TCR beta chains, and an independent cohort replicated the association. Linkage disequilibrium might explain the correlated functional status among segregating V segments, but an unknown experimental factor could not be excluded. Some IMGT-functional V segments, including TRBV6-2 and TRBV6-3, could not be told apart with the 87-base-pair reads, so those segments were excluded. The only immune exposure information available for the cohort was CMV serostatus. The presence/absence analyses assumed that sequencing depth was roughly uniform across donors, and that assumption may not be true. Several of the top co-occurrence clusters appeared to be linked to parvovirus B19, influenza, CMV and Epstein-Barr virus, according to a later analysis. Because counts were too low, approximately 15 rarely observed V segments, including chromosome 9 orphons, were excluded from the earlier analysis of 587 of the donors. A further reported finding was that TCR beta sequences accurately predicted the HLA-A and HLA-B alleles for most subjects in the first cohort. Most TCR sequences were seen in very few donors, while some public TCRs were found in many individuals. A cluster of highly shared sequence variants was judged likely to represent a technical artifact of the sequencing pipeline. In the study, 150 to 200 TCR beta chains were listed as associated with cytomegalovirus. Because HLA typing was missing for some donors at each locus, association tests included only the typed subset. Broadly in line with IMGT annotations, most TCR beta V segments showed up in productive rearrangements about 90% or about 30% of the time in an earlier analysis of some 590 of the donors. A later analysis found that TCR association rates varied across HLA loci, with DRB1 alleles showing the most associated TCRs and HLA-C alleles the fewest. In vitro tests confirmed that three of the cytomegalovirus-associated TCR beta chains recognize cytomegalovirus antigens. Cytomegalovirus status was reported to be diagnosed by the classifier with high specificity and sensitivity in both the original and validation cohorts. Most CMV-associated TCR beta chains appeared to be HLA-restricted in a later analysis, and the HLA associations seemed to be driven largely by CMV exposure. Compared with equally common non-associated chains, HLA-associated TCR beta chains in a later analysis were more clonally expanded and had lower generation probabilities. Compared with the approximately 670-donor mean, donors in an Asian-associated ancestry cluster had fewer N-insertions in productive TCRs, according to a later genetic analysis. When HLA alleles, especially DR and DQ, strongly co-occurred, attributing TCR associations to individual alleles was difficult. According to the authors, the approach could potentially be generalized to other disease states and immunological phenotypes. In this cohort, only TCR beta chains were sequenced, and detectable features were limited by the absence of alpha or paired-chain data. Specific HLA alleles were associated with about 17,000 TCR beta sequences at a false discovery rate of 0.05 in a later analysis.

The cohort was made up of 500 to 800 healthy bone marrow donors. At the time of sampling, all cohort members were nominally healthy, though unrecorded immune exposures were likely present. The donor tested CMV seronegative and was one of the 352 seronegative cohort members. A peripheral blood sample was provided by each donor, and peripheral blood mononuclear cells were used for TCR beta sequencing. Genomic DNA extraction from the blood cell samples was performed with the Qiagen DNeasy Blood Extraction Kit. CDR1 and CDR2, per the germline V gene, are SGHRS and YFSETQ. The CDR3 starts with the cysteine, ends with the phenylalanine, and has 16 residues. The DNA shown is the 48-base CDR3, in frame from base 1. Cut back by 0 bases and 4 bases, the V and J ends lie 13 bases apart. As for this clone: Its antigen is currently not known. Base-call qualities are not available, and no considerably larger clone is one nucleotide away.

Preparation of the library involved the immunoSEQ multiplex PCR assay. For the multiplex PCR, a mixture combining 60 forward primers for TCR Vbeta segments and 13 reverse primers for TCR Jbeta segments was used. A multiplex PCR assay on genomic DNA amplified the CDR3 region of rearranged TCR beta genes. Amplified TCR beta libraries were sequenced as 87-base-pair reads on the Illumina HiSeq System. For the original study's pipeline: Across the 500 to 750 repertoires, a later analysis counted 80 million or so unique TCR beta chains, roughly 11 million of which were shared by at least two donors. Raw reads were error-corrected and collapsed into unique sequences with a nearest-neighbor algorithm that merged closely related sequences to remove PCR and sequencing errors. CDR3 sequences were aligned to IMGT reference sequences to assign V, D and J gene segments. For a sequence to be retained, a match of at least six nucleotides to both a V gene segment and a J gene segment was required. Rearrangements were classified as productive when the CDR3 lacked stop codons and remained in frame with V and J, and all other rearrangements were classified as non-productive. CDR3 was defined by IMGT convention, running from the second conserved V-encoded cysteine to the conserved J-encoded phenylalanine. Sequences without an unambiguous match to a single V gene segment were excluded from the earlier analysis of about 600 of the donors. An earlier analysis of fewer than 650 of the donors classified V segments as functional when productive rearrangements were above 56.7% and as segregating when the standard deviation between donors was above 5%. A statistical classification framework was developed to diagnose cytomegalovirus status using the catalog of TCR beta chain sequences. In a later analysis, TCR nucleotide sequences were compared against IMGT/GENE-DB human TR gene sequences so that V and J genes could be assigned. Using the TCRdist pipeline, a later analysis assigned CDR3 sequences along with most-parsimonious VDJ recombination scenarios. In a later analysis, each TCR beta chain was defined by its CDR3 amino acid sequence together with its V-gene family, and reads without a unique V-gene family were excluded. To address suspected cross-contamination and a sequencing artifact, a later analysis removed a few hundred highly shared, low-generation-probability nucleotide sequences. In a later analysis, a clonal expansion index was calculated for each public chain from normalized within-repertoire ranks of inferred template counts. In a later analysis, generation probabilities were computed using a VDJ recombination model fitted to out-of-frame rearrangements, and the results were checked against IGoR. In a later analysis, hypergeometric tests were used to score TCR-TCR, TCR-HLA and TCR-CMV co-occurrence, with a repertoire-size bias correction applied to TCR pairs. To estimate false discovery rates, a later analysis permuted the HLA or CMV assignments 20 times. A later analysis grouped co-occurring TCRs with DBSCAN, adding TCRdist sequence similarity when clustering within HLA-allele-positive subsets. Repertoires with fewer than 30,000 or more than 120,000 public chains, plus five repertoires with anomalous nucleotide sharing, were excluded from co-occurrence clustering. Held by TCRdb, this immuneACCESS table contains in-frame sequences only and omits some clones. Under half of the omission traces to an unresolved V gene where checked; the cause of the rest is unknown. V, J and clone size are those of that table, while D and trimming were read from the DNA. The sample table contains some 150,000 clones; only one count was recorded for approximately 75% of them. 1.1% of the sample comes from the top ten.

This clonotype originated in a male donor in good health and CMV-seronegative. The rearrangement combines TRBV5-1 with TRBJ1-4, with no D gene named confidently. Source material: PBMCs. The DNA is TGCGCCAGCAGCTTGGGGTCGGGAGTGATTAATGAAAAACTGTTTTTT. Its translation is CASSLGSGVINEKLFF.